This is a list of T cell receptor beta chains from one sample in a study of T-cell memory formation after mild COVID-19. TCRdb ran MiXCR on the 5' RACE reads and lists one entry per CDR3 protein. The repertoire holds hundreds of thousands of distinct CDR3 sequences, more than 20% seen once, with around 14% in the top ten. Specimen: PBMCs or a T cell subset sorted from them (not recorded which). The receptor source for this set is an adult woman who had mild COVID-19 (a few samples of this study predate the infection). Cell type and time point are not known. Each CDR3 is given with its conserved first and last residue. The order of the fields is V gene, J gene, CDR3 protein.

v_gene: TRBV5-1; j_gene: TRBJ2-1; CDR3aa: CASSPQTSGVHNEQFF
v_gene: TRBV5-1; j_gene: TRBJ1-6; CDR3aa: CASSLVGQGPSPLHF
v_gene: TRBV28; j_gene: TRBJ2-2; CDR3aa: CATFIDGGELFF
v_gene: TRBV7-7; j_gene: TRBJ2-7; CDR3aa: CASSSKKRAYRSYEQYF
v_gene: TRBV29-1; j_gene: TRBJ2-3; CDR3aa: CSVAGHSNTDTQYF
v_gene: TRBV4-2; j_gene: TRBJ1-6; CDR3aa: CASSEDQGIDNSPLHF
v_gene: TRBV7-2; j_gene: TRBJ2-3; CDR3aa: CASSDYTDTQYF
v_gene: TRBV7-9; j_gene: TRBJ2-3; CDR3aa: CASSRRGTTTDTQYF
v_gene: TRBV7-2; j_gene: TRBJ1-5; CDR3aa: CASSLVSSAGNQPQHF
v_gene: TRBV7-8; j_gene: TRBJ2-7; CDR3aa: CASSLAGQDYEQYF
v_gene: TRBV29-1; j_gene: TRBJ2-7; CDR3aa: CSVELAGYYEQYF
v_gene: TRBV7-2; j_gene: TRBJ2-5; CDR3aa: CASSLVVQEETQYF
v_gene: TRBV6-4; j_gene: TRBJ1-2; CDR3aa: CASSDSVGARGPYGYTF
v_gene: TRBV4-2; j_gene: TRBJ1-6; CDR3aa: CASSQDPAENSPLHF
v_gene: TRBV7-8; j_gene: TRBJ1-5; CDR3aa: CASSLGPQGPYSNQPQHF
v_gene: TRBV20-1; j_gene: TRBJ2-7; CDR3aa: CSAILDPSYEQYF
v_gene: TRBV4-1; j_gene: TRBJ2-1; CDR3aa: CASSQDGTPYNEQFF
v_gene: TRBV29-1; j_gene: TRBJ2-7; CDR3aa: CSVAGLSSYEQYF
v_gene: TRBV12-3/TRBV12-4; j_gene: TRBJ2-7; CDR3aa: CASRGIPYEQYF
v_gene: TRBV18; j_gene: TRBJ2-5; CDR3aa: CASSPGLQDQYF
v_gene: TRBV29-1; j_gene: TRBJ1-4; CDR3aa: CSASRGREKLFF
v_gene: TRBV12-3/TRBV12-4; j_gene: TRBJ1-2; CDR3aa: CASSFSRGHDGYTF
v_gene: TRBV18; j_gene: TRBJ2-7; CDR3aa: CASSPVASGSYEQYF
v_gene: TRBV4-3; j_gene: TRBJ2-7; CDR3aa: CASSQDQGSEQYF
v_gene: TRBV5-1; j_gene: TRBJ2-1; CDR3aa: CASSLGQGAGEQFF
v_gene: TRBV5-5; j_gene: TRBJ2-3; CDR3aa: CASSPRPGEGRTDTQYF
v_gene: TRBV7-9; j_gene: TRBJ1-1; CDR3aa: CASNLNTEAFF
v_gene: TRBV4-1; j_gene: TRBJ1-1; CDR3aa: CASSQTRVNTEAFF
v_gene: TRBV25-1; j_gene: TRBJ1-1; CDR3aa: CASSEGVQSPAGNTEAFF
v_gene: TRBV4-2; j_gene: TRBJ2-2; CDR3aa: CASSQDVAGPGELFF
v_gene: TRBV12-3/TRBV12-4; j_gene: TRBJ1-1; CDR3aa: CASSRQGAFF
v_gene: TRBV5-5; j_gene: TRBJ1-5; CDR3aa: CASSSLGGDSNQPQHF
v_gene: TRBV6-2/TRBV6-3; j_gene: TRBJ2-7; CDR3aa: CASRPEAGGPREYEQYF
v_gene: TRBV28; j_gene: TRBJ2-3; CDR3aa: CASSVGRTDTQYF
v_gene: TRBV20-1; j_gene: TRBJ1-1; CDR3aa: CSAREWGRNAFF
v_gene: TRBV4-2; j_gene: TRBJ2-2; CDR3aa: CASSQLTGELFF
v_gene: TRBV7-6; j_gene: TRBJ2-6; CDR3aa: CASSLEGRISGANVLTF
v_gene: TRBV3-1; j_gene: TRBJ1-2; CDR3aa: CASSHVGTGPNYGYTF
v_gene: TRBV11-2; j_gene: TRBJ2-1; CDR3aa: CASSLGSAGAGPYNEQFF
v_gene: TRBV7-8; j_gene: TRBJ2-3; CDR3aa: CASSLVGAGPTDTQYF
v_gene: TRBV7-9; j_gene: TRBJ2-5; CDR3aa: CASSPRTGGAETQYF
v_gene: TRBV27; j_gene: TRBJ1-1; CDR3aa: CASSPTRGPFTEAFF
v_gene: TRBV3-1; j_gene: TRBJ2-1; CDR3aa: CASSLRTNSYNEQFF
v_gene: TRBV29-1; j_gene: TRBJ2-3; CDR3aa: CSVERLAGGTDTQYF